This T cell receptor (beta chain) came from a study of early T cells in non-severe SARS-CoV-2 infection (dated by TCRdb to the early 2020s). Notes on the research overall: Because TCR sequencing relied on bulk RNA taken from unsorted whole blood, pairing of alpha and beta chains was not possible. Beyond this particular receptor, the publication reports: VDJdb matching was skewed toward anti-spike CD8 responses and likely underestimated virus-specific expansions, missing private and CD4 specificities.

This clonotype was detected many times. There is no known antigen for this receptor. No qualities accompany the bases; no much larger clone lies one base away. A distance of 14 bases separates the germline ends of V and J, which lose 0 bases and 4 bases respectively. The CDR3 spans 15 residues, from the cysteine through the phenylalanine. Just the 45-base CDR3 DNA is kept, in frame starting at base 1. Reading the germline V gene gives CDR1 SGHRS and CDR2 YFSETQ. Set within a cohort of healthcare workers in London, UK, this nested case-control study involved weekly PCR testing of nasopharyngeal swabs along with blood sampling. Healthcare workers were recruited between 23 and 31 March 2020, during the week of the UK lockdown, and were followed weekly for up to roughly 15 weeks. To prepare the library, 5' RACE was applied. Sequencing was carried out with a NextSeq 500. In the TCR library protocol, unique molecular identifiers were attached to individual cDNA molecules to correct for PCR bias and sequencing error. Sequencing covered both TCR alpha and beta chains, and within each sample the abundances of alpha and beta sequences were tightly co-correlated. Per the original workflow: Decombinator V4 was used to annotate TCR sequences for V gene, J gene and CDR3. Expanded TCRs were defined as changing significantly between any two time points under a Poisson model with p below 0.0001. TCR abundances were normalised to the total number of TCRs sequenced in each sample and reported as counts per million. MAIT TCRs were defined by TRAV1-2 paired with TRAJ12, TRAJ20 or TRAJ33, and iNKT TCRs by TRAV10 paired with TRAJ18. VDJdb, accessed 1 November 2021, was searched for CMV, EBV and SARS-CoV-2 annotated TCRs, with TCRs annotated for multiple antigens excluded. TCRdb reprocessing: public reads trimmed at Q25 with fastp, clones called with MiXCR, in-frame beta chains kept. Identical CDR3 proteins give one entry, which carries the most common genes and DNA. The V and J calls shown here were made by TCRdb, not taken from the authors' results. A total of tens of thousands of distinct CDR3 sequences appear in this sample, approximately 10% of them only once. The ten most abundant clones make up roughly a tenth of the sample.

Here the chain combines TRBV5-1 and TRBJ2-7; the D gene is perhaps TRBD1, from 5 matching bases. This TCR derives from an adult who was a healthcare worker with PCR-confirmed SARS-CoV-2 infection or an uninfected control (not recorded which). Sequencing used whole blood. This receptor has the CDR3 CASSLGRGLSYEQYF. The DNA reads TGCGCCAGCAGCTTGGGTAGGGGATTAAGTTACGAGCAGTACTTC. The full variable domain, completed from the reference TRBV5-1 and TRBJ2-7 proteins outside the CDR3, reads KAGVTQTPRYLIKTRGQQVTLSCSPISGHRSVSWYQQTPGQGLQFLFEYFSETQRNKGNFPGRFSGRQFSNSRSEMNVSTLELGDSALYLCASSLGRGLSYEQYFGPGTRLTVT.